This record looks at one TCR beta chain sequence and its context. The antigen is undetermined. This record comes from a study of T cells in tuberculosis. About the research overall: T cells were selected with CD1B tetramers loaded with glucose monomycolate. General observations from the study: Active tuberculosis cases were adults; controls were adolescents. Active tuberculosis TCR-alpha repertoires lay closer to GMM-specific TCRs than IGRA-negative controls, suggesting clonal expansion.

Germline assignment: CDR1 SGHRS and CDR2 YFSETQ. The trim removed 0 bases at V and 2 bases at J, leaving 1 base unmatched. This CDR3 comprises 15 residues. TCRdb's table, derived via immunoSEQ multiplex PCR, lists solely in-frame clones and lacks some. The sample contains about 24,000 clones, nearly 97% of which appear only once. Adolescents were screened for latent TB by skin test and IGRA. The source material was PBMCs. This sequence was found in a donor aged 10-30 years with latent tuberculosis or without tuberculosis infection. The chain combines TRBV5-1 with TRBJ2-5; 10 positions match TRBD2. In DNA form, the CDR3 reads TGCGCCAGCAGCTTGGTAGCGGGGGGACAAGAGACCCAGTACTTC. Translating it yields CASSLVAGGQETQYF. Supplemented by reference TRBV5-1 and TRBJ2-5, the full variable domain reads KAGVTQTPRYLIKTRGQQVTLSCSPISGHRSVSWYQQTPGQGLQFLFEYFSETQRNKGNFPGRFSGRQFSNSRSEMNVSTLELGDSALYLCASSLVAGGQETQYFGPGTRLLVL.